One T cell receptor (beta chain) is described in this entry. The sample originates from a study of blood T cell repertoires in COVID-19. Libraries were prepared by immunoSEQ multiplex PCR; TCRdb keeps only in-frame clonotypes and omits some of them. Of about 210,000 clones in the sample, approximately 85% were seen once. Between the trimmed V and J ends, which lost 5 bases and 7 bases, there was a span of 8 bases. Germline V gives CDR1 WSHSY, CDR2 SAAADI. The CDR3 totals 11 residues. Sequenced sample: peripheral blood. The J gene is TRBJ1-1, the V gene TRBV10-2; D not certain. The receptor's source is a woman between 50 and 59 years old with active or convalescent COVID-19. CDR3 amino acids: CASSRSREAFF. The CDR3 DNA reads TGCGCCAGCAGTAGGAGCCGTGAAGCTTTCTTT.